The entry that follows covers one TCR beta chain sequence. The CDR3 loop spans 16 amino acids. V was shortened by 6 bases and J by 7 bases, with 19 bases between the two germline ends. Germline V gene lookup returns CDR1 MGHDK and CDR2 SYGVNS. This specimen comes from a study of blood T cell repertoires in COVID-19. Sequenced by immunoSEQ multiplex PCR; TCRdb stores in-frame clones only, minus some. The top ten clones hold around 2.9% of a sample with about 70,000 clones, less than 90% of them seen once. The material sequenced was peripheral blood. V gene TRBV25-1 combines with J gene TRBJ1-6, with D perhaps matching TRBD1 (5 bases). The sequence was collected from a man older than 75 with acute or convalescent COVID-19. In DNA, the CDR3 is TGTGCCAGCAGGGAGGGGACGGGCAGACCAAATTCACCCCTCCACTTT. It translates to CASREGTGRPNSPLHF.